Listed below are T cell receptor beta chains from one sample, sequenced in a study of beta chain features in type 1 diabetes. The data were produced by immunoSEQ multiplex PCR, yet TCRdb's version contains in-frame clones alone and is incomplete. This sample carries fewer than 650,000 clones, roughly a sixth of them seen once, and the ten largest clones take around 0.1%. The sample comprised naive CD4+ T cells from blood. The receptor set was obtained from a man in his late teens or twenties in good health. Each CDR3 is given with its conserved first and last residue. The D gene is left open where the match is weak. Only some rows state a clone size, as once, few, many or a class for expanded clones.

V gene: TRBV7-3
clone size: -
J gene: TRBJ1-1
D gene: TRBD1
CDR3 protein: CASSPTTGTGWKAFF
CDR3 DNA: TGTGCCAGCAGCCCTACTACCGGGACAGGGTGGAAAGCTTTCTTT

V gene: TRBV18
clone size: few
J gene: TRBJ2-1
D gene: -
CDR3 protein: CASSPVARGGSYNEQFF
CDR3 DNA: TGTGCCAGCTCACCAGTTGCCAGGGGAGGGTCCTACAATGAGCAGTTCTTC

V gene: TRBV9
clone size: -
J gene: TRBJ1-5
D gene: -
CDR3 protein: CASSKGEKSQPQHF
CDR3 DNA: TGTGCCAGCAGCAAGGGGGAAAAAAGTCAGCCCCAGCATTTT

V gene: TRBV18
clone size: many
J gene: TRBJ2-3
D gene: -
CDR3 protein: CASSLSTDTQYF
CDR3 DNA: TGTGCCAGCTCACTTAGCACAGATACGCAGTATTTT

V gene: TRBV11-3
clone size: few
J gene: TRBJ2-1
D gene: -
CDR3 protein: CASSLVGGFSYNEQFF
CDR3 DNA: TGTGCCAGCAGCTTAGTTGGGGGATTCTCGTACAATGAGCAGTTCTTC

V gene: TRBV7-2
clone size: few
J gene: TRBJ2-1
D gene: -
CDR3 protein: CASNTFRGSYNEQFF
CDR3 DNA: TGTGCCAGCAATACTTTCCGAGGCTCCTACAATGAGCAGTTCTTC

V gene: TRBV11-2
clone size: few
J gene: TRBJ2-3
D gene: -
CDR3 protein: CASSPARGNGRAGTDTQYF
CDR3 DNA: TGTGCCAGCAGCCCTGCTAGAGGGAATGGCAGGGCGGGGACAGATACGCAGTATTTT

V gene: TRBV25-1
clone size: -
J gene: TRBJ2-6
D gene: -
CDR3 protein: CASSAGANVLTF
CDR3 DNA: TGTGCCAGCAGTGCGGGGGCCAACGTCCTGACTTTC

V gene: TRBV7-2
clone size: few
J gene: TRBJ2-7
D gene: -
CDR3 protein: CASSPQTGYEQYF
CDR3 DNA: TGTGCCAGCAGCCCTCAGACAGGCTACGAGCAGTACTTC

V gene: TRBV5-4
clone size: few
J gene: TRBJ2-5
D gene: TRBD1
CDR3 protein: CASSTPTGEQETQYF
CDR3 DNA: TGTGCCAGCAGCACTCCGACAGGGGAACAAGAGACCCAGTACTTC

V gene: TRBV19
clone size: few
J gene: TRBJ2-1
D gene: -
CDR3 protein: CASSIRVEQFF
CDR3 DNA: TGTGCCAGTAGTATCCGGGTTGAGCAGTTCTTC

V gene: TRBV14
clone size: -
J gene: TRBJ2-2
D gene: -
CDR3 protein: CASSQTGVNTGELFF
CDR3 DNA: TGTGCCAGCAGCCAGACAGGTGTGAACACCGGGGAGCTGTTTTTT

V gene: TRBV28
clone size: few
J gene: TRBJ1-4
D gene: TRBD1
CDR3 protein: CASSFGQGGTFREKLFF
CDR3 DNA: TGTGCCAGCAGTTTTGGGCAAGGGGGCACGTTCCGAGAAAAACTGTTTTTT

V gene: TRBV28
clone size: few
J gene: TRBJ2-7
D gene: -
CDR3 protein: CASSSFPGIPTGQYF
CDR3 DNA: TGTGCCAGCAGTTCATTCCCCGGGATCCCGACCGGGCAGTACTTC

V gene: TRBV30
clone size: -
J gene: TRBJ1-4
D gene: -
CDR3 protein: CAWSAVVEKLFF
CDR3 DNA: TGTGCCTGGAGTGCCGTGGTAGAGAAACTGTTTTTT

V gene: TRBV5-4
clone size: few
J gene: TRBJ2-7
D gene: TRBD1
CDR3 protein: CASSPRDSSYEQYF
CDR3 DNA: TGTGCCAGCAGCCCTCGGGACAGCTCCTACGAGCAGTACTTC

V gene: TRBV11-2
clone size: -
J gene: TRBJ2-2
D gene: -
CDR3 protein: CASSPVLLTGELFF
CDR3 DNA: TGTGCCAGCAGCCCCGTACTCCTCACCGGGGAGCTGTTTTTT

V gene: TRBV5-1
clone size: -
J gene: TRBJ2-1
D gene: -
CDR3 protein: CASSLQGLHNEQFF
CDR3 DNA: TGCGCCAGCAGCTTGCAGGGGCTGCACAATGAGCAGTTCTTC

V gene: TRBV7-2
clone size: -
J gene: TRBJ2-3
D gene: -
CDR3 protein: CARVEGSTDTQYF
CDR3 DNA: TGTGCCAGAGTGGAGGGATCCACAGATACGCAGTATTTT

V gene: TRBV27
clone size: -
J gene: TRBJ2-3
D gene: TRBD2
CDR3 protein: CASSSIAGGPSTDTQYF
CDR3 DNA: TGTGCCAGCAGTTCTATAGCGGGGGGGCCTAGCACAGATACGCAGTATTTT

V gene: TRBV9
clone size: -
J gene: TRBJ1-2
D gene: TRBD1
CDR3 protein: CASSGPGQGMYGYTF
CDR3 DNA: TGTGCCAGCTCGGGACCGGGACAGGGGATGTATGGCTACACCTTC

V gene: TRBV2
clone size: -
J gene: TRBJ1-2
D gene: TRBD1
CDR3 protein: CASSGTAYGYTF
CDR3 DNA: TGTGCCAGCAGCGGGACAGCCTATGGCTACACCTTC

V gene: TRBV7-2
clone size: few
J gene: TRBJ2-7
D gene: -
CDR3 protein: CASSFSAVGEQYF
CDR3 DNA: TGTGCCAGCAGCTTCTCCGCTGTCGGCGAGCAGTACTTC

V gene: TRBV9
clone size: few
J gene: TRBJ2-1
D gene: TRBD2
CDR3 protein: CASSSTGTSGKNEQFF
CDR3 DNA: TGTGCCAGCAGCTCTACCGGGACTAGCGGGAAGAATGAGCAGTTCTTC

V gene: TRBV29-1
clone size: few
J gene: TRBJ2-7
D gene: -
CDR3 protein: CSYSKRLSYEQYF
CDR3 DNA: TGCAGCTACTCAAAGAGATTAAGCTACGAGCAGTACTTC

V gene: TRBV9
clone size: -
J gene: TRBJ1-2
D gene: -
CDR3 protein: CASSVAPVSGYTF
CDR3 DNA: TGTGCCAGCAGCGTAGCCCCCGTCAGCGGCTACACCTTC

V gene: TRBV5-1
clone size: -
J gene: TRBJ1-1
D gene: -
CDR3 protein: CASSFAGTFWTEAFF
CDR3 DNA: TGCGCCAGCAGCTTCGCCGGGACATTTTGGACTGAAGCTTTCTTT

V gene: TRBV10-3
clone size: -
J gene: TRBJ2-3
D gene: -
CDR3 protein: CAISEPSQQGKDTQYF
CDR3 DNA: TGTGCCATCAGTGAGCCTTCGCAGCAGGGGAAAGATACGCAGTATTTT

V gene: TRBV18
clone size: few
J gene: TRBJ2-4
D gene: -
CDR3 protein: CASSPGTAIQYF
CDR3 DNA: TGTGCCAGCTCACCCGGGACTGCCATTCAGTACTTC

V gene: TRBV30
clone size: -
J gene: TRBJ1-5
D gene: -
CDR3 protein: CAWSRGVNQPQHF
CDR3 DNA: TGTGCCTGGAGTCGAGGGGTCAATCAGCCCCAGCATTTT

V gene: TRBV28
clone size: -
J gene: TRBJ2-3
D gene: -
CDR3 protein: CASSSRQRPPSTDTQYF
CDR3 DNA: TGTGCCAGCAGTTCTAGACAAAGGCCTCCTAGCACAGATACGCAGTATTTT

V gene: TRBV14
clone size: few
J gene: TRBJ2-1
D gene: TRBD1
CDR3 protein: CASSQPFGRTGRLFF
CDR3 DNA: TGTGCCAGCAGCCAACCATTCGGCCGGACAGGTCGGCTGTTCTTC

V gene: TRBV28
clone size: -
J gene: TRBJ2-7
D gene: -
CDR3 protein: CASSPHGGQSEQYF
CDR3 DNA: TGTGCCAGCAGCCCACATGGGGGCCAATCCGAGCAGTACTTC

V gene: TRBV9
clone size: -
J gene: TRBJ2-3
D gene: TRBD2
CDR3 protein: CASSVHGGRASGTDTQYF
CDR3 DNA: TGTGCCAGCAGCGTACATGGCGGGAGGGCCTCGGGTACAGATACGCAGTATTTT

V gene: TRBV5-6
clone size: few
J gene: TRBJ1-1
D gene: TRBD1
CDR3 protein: CASSWTGVNTEAFF
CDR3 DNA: TGTGCCAGCAGCTGGACAGGGGTGAACACTGAAGCTTTCTTT

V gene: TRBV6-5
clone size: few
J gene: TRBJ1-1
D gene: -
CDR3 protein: CASSYVGGRGNTEAFF
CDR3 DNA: TGTGCCAGCAGTTACGTCGGGGGCAGGGGTAACACTGAAGCTTTCTTT

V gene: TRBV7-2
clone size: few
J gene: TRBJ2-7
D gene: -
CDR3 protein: CASSLAPREQYF
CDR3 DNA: TGTGCCAGCAGCTTAGCCCCCAGGGAGCAGTACTTC

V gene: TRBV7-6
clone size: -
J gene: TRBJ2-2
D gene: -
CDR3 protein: CASSLAGMNTGELFF
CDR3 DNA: TGTGCCAGCAGCTTAGCGGGAATGAACACCGGGGAGCTGTTTTTT

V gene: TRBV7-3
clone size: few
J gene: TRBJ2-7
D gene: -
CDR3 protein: CASSSSTGPTYEQYF
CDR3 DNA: TGTGCCAGCAGCTCCTCTACGGGCCCCACCTACGAGCAGTACTTC

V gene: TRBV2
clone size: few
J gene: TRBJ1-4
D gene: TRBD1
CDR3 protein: CASRIRTGNEKLFF
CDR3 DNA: TGTGCCAGCAGGATTAGGACAGGGAATGAAAAACTGTTTTTT

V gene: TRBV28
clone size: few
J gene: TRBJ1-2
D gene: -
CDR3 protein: CASNTGVIYGYTF
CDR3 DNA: TGTGCCAGCAATACAGGAGTGATCTATGGCTACACCTTC

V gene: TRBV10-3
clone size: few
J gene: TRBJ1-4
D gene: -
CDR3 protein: CAISVTNNDEKLFF
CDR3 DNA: TGTGCCATCAGTGTGACGAATAACGACGAAAAACTGTTTTTT

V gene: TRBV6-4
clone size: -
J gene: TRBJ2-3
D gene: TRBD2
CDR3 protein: CASSPGRTSGDTQYF
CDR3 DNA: TGTGCCAGCAGTCCAGGCAGGACTAGCGGGGATACGCAGTATTTT